This T cell receptor beta chain was sequenced for a study of shared clonotypes between healthy human individuals. Concerning this clone: The antigen remains undetermined.

Study-level points and caveats: Clonotype sharing among donors likely depends on sequencing depth. A handful of donors showed sharing of 4.5% to 5% of naive CD4 clonotypes. Limited genetic and exposure-history diversity came from having few donors.

Deep was the level used in running the assay. The protocol was immunoSEQ multiplex PCR, while the TCRdb copy is restricted to in-frame clones and leaves out a portion. This sample has millions of clones; approximately 94% occur once, and the top ten carry under 2%. V lost 0 bases to trimming and J lost 4 bases, with 15 bases between them. This CDR3 has 16 residues. From germline, CDR1 is SGHRS and CDR2 YFSETQ. Positive CCR7 selection of CD45RO-negative cells yielded the naive CD8 cells, and terminally differentiated effector memory CD45RA+ cells were excluded. The chain joins TRBV5-1 to TRBJ2-3, with D perhaps TRBD2 (6 bases). This receptor was identified in a man between 18 and 29 years old in good health. Some clones in this sample may be carry-over from other donors' samples. The specimen was naive CD8+ T cells from PBMCs. The DNA of the CDR3 is TGCGCCAGCAGCTTGGCATCGGCGGGAAGGGCAGATACGCAGTATTTT. Translating gives CASSLASAGRADTQYF.